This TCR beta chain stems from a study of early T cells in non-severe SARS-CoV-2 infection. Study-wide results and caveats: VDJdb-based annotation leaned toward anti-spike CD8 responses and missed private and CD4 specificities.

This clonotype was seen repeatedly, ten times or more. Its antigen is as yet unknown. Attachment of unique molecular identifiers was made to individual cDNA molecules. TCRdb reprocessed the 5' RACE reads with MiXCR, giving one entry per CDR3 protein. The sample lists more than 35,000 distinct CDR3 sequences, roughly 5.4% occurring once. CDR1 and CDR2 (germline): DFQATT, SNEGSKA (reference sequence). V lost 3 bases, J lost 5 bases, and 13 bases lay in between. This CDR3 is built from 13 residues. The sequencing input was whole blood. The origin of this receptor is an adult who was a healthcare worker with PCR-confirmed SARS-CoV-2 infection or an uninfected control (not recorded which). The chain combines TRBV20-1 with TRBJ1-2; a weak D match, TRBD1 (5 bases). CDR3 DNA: TGCAGTGCTAGGGTACAGGCAAATTATGGCTACACCTTC. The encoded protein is CSARVQANYGYTF.